This TCR beta chain originates from a study of CD8 T cells in ankylosing spondylitis. Broader study findings: The study identified a TCR beta motif of roughly eight highly homologous variants that appeared characteristic of ankylosing spondylitis blood. Clones that were linked to disease were CD8+ and were relatively rare in peripheral blood.

As for this clonotype: Its specificity is unknown.

Quantitative 5'-RACE with molecular barcodes produced the TCR beta libraries. TCRdb analysed the 5' RACE reads with MiXCR anew, one entry per CDR3 protein. In the table there are under 950,000 distinct CDR3 sequences, around 19% of which are singletons. Trimming cost V 4 bases and J 2 bases, with 12 bases left between them. The CDR3 runs to 14 residues. Germline loops: CDR1 SGHRS, CDR2 YFSETQ. Specimen: blood, either unsorted or a sorted T cell fraction (not recorded which). The gene calls are TRBV5-1 and TRBJ1-1; D is perhaps TRBD1 (6 bases). The receptor was derived from a male donor with ankylosing spondylitis. Here the CDR3 DNA reads TGCGCCAGCAGCGATGGACAGCCAAACACTGAAGCTTTCTTT. Its translation: CASSDGQPNTEAFF. The whole variable domain, remainder taken from reference TRBV5-1 and TRBJ1-1, is KAGVTQTPRYLIKTRGQQVTLSCSPISGHRSVSWYQQTPGQGLQFLFEYFSETQRNKGNFPGRFSGRQFSNSRSEMNVSTLELGDSALYLCASSDGQPNTEAFFGQGTRLTVV.